This TCR beta chain came from a study of human T cells and chemical hapten exposure. Study in general: Weekly scalp doses of diphenylcyclopropenone were given to patients during the approximately 25-week study.

Noted time point: patch test 2, 6 weeks after DPC sensitization. Treatment: therapeutic diphenylcyclopropenone sensitization with weekly scalp DPC. The study drew its donors from alopecia patients who were 18 to 70 years old and suitable for DPC. Authors' methods: The number of TCRs in each sample had a median of about 96,000 and spanned roughly 23,224 to 700,000. MiXCR, applied by TCRdb to the RACE reads, yields one record per CDR3 protein. The V and J calls follow TCRdb's processing rather than the paper's. This table holds about 110,000 distinct CDR3 sequences, 9.2% found once. There are a few counts of this clonotype. Source: whole blood, taken in connection with sensitization to the hapten diphenylcyclopropenone (DPC). The source is a woman aged 40 to 50 with alopecia areata. Some clones in this sample may be carry-over from other donors' samples.

In nucleotides, the CDR3 is TGTGCCAGCAGCTTGAGAGGGGACGAGCAGTACTTC. It translates to CASSLRGDEQYF. This rearrangement joins TRBV5-6 to TRBJ2-7; possibly TRBD1 or TRBD2 for D (5 bases each). V lost 1 base and J 5 bases, leaving 7 bases between the germline ends. Germline CDR1 is SGHDT and CDR2 is YYEEEE. This CDR3 has 12 amino acids.